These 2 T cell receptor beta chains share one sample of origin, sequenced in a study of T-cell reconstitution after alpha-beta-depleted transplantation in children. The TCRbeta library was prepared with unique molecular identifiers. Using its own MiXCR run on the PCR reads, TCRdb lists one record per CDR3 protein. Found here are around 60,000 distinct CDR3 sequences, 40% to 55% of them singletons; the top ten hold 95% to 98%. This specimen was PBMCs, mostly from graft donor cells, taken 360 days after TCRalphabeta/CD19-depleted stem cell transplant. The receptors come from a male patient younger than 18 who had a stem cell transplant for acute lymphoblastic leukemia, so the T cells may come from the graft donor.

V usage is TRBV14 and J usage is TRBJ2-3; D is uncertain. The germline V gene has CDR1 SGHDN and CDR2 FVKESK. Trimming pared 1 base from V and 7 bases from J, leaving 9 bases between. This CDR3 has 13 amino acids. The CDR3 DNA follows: TGTGCCAGCAGCCAAGCCAGTTTAAATACGCAGTATTTT. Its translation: CASSQASLNTQYF. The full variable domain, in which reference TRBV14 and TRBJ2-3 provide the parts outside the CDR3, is EAGVTQFPSHSVIEKGQTVTLRCDPISGHDNLYWYRRVMGKEIKFLLHFVKESKQDESGMPNNRFLAERTGGTYSTLKVQPAELEDSGVYFCASSQASLNTQYFGPGTRLTVL.

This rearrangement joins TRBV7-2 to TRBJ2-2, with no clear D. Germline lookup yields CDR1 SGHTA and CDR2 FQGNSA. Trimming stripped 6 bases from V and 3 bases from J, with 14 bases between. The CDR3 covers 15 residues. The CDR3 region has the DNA TGTGCCAGCAGGAGGAACAGTGGGTACACCGGGGAGCTGTTTTTT. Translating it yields CASRRNSGYTGELFF.